The TCR beta chain under discussion was sequenced for a study of blood T cell repertoires in COVID-19. On the study more broadly: Samples taken during acute and convalescent COVID-19 were collected in the United States, Italy and Spain.

The CDR3 runs to 17 residues. The germline V gene encodes CDR1 SGHVS and CDR2 FNYEAQ. The J segment lost 3 bases and the V segment lost 5 bases, leaving 14 bases of the junction unmatched. The authors' processing: Amplification with reference gene primers provided the estimates of nucleated cell counts. Libraries were prepared by immunoSEQ multiplex PCR; TCRdb keeps only in-frame clonotypes and omits some of them. The V and J calls and clone size were taken over from that table, and D and trimming were inferred from the DNA. The top ten hold roughly 8% of the sample, which has more than 80,000 clones, about 82% seen once.

The sample comprised peripheral blood. The chain employs TRBV7-6 and TRBJ2-3; 7 bases are a match to TRBD2. This TCR was recovered from a man aged 50 or older with active COVID-19. CDR3 in amino acids: CASSPRWSAGDTDTQYF. The CDR3 DNA reads TGTGCCAGCAGCCCTAGGTGGAGTGCGGGGGATACAGATACGCAGTATTTT.